Listed below are T cell receptor beta chains from one sample, sequenced in a study of cytomegalovirus exposure and HLA in healthy donors. Assay: immunoSEQ multiplex PCR; the TCRdb copy retains only in-frame clones and omits some. The sample has over 100,000 clones; approximately 70% are singletons. The specimen was PBMCs. The source of these receptors is a man aged 18 to 29 in good health and CMV-seronegative. Each CDR3 is given with its conserved first and last residue. D genes are given only for firm matches. Some rows have no size entry. The others give once, few or many, or a class for an expanded clone.

j_call,v_call,d_call,clone_size,cdr3_aa,cdr3_nt
TRBJ1-1,TRBV5-1,NA,few,CASSTGQSSNTEAFF,TGCGCCAGCAGCACTGGACAGTCGTCGAACACTGAAGCTTTCTTT
TRBJ2-5,TRBV5-1,NA,once,CASSLVGGFVETQYF,TGCGCCAGCAGCTTGGTGGGGGGTTTTGTTGAGACCCAGTACTTC
TRBJ2-3,TRBV6-4,TRBD2,NA,CASSEREGPTDTQYF,TGTGCCAGCAGCGAGCGGGAGGGCCCCACAGATACGCAGTATTTT
TRBJ2-7,TRBV6-1,NA,NA,CASSEGRVLSYEQYF,TGTGCCAGCAGTGAAGGGAGGGTTCTGTCCTACGAGCAGTACTTC
TRBJ2-1,TRBV4-2,TRBD1,NA,CASSQDPSRGLNNEQFF,TGTGCCAGCAGCCAAGATCCCTCCAGGGGGTTGAACAATGAGCAGTTCTTC
TRBJ2-7,TRBV7-9,NA,NA,CASSSNFEQYF,TGTGCCAGCAGCTCCAATTTCGAGCAGTACTTC
TRBJ2-5,TRBV5-1,TRBD1,NA,CASSRGQGWETQYF,TGCGCCAGCAGCCGGGGACAGGGGTGGGAGACCCAGTACTTC
TRBJ1-1,TRBV15,NA,NA,CATSRGGLGTEAFF,TGTGCCACCAGCAGGGGGGGGTTAGGCACTGAAGCTTTCTTT
TRBJ1-2,TRBV6-5,TRBD1,NA,CASSYSLGQEARYTF,TGTGCCAGCAGTTACTCCCTGGGACAGGAGGCACGCTACACCTTC
TRBJ2-5,TRBV27,TRBD2,NA,CASSFKVAGTQYF,TGTGCCAGCAGTTTTAAGGTAGCGGGGACCCAGTACTTC
TRBJ2-7,TRBV28,TRBD1,few,CASSLGQPTLSYEQYF,TGTGCCAGCAGTTTGGGACAGCCAACTCTCTCCTACGAGCAGTACTTC
TRBJ1-2,TRBV27,TRBD1,NA,CASSLSKTGGPYGYTF,TGTGCCAGCAGTTTATCGAAGACAGGGGGTCCCTATGGCTACACCTTC
TRBJ2-5,TRBV9,NA,NA,CASSVGGGASQETQYF,TGTGCCAGCAGCGTAGGAGGGGGAGCCAGCCAAGAGACCCAGTACTTC
TRBJ2-7,TRBV4-2,NA,NA,CASSPADRTATYEQYF,TGTGCCAGCAGCCCCGCGGACAGAACGGCGACCTACGAGCAGTACTTC
TRBJ2-3,TRBV5-1,TRBD2,NA,CASSLDGRGPSTDTQYF,TGCGCCAGCAGCTTGGACGGGAGGGGACCTAGCACAGATACGCAGTATTTT
TRBJ1-1,TRBV6-5,NA,NA,CASSRGMNTEAFF,TGTGCCAGCAGTAGGGGGATGAACACTGAAGCTTTCTTT
TRBJ2-3,TRBV27,TRBD2,NA,CASSRTGLAGTSTDTQYF,TGTGCCAGCAGTCGTACCGGGCTAGCGGGGACTAGCACAGATACGCAGTATTTT
TRBJ2-5,TRBV5-1,TRBD1,NA,CASSLGTGVGETQYF,TGCGCCAGCAGCTTGGGGACAGGGGTTGGAGAGACCCAGTACTTC
TRBJ1-1,TRBV4-3,NA,NA,CASSQVPGTEAFF,TGCGCCAGCAGCCAAGTGCCGGGGACTGAAGCTTTCTTT
TRBJ2-3,TRBV28,TRBD1,NA,CASSSGGADTQYF,TGTGCCAGCAGTTCAGGGGGCGCAGATACGCAGTATTTT
TRBJ1-1,TRBV19,TRBD1,NA,CASGQGPNTEAFF,TGTGCCAGTGGACAGGGACCAAACACTGAAGCTTTCTTT
TRBJ1-2,TRBV7-2,TRBD1,NA,CASTRDRGDYGYTF,TGTGCCAGCACCAGGGACAGGGGGGACTATGGCTACACCTTC
TRBJ2-1,TRBV27,NA,NA,CASSLGSRLYNEQFF,TGTGCCAGCAGTTTGGGGAGCCGTCTTTACAATGAGCAGTTCTTC
TRBJ1-2,TRBV6-6,NA,few,CASRSTRDYGYTF,TGTGCCAGCAGGTCTACGCGTGACTATGGCTACACCTTC
TRBJ2-3,TRBV6-1,NA,NA,CASSRDFTDTQYF,TGTGCCAGCAGCCGGGACTTCACAGATACGCAGTATTTT
TRBJ2-7,TRBV10-2,TRBD1,few,CASRGQGIPSYEQYF,TGCGCCAGCAGAGGACAGGGGATCCCTTCCTACGAGCAGTACTTC